Below are 2 T cell receptor beta chains sequenced from a single sample in a study of cytomegalovirus exposure and HLA in healthy donors. The PCR employed 60 Vbeta primers together with 13 Jbeta primers. The protocol was immunoSEQ multiplex PCR, while the TCRdb copy is restricted to in-frame clones and leaves out a portion. The sample has about 140,000 clones; 70% to 80% are singletons. Sequenced input: PBMCs. These TCRs come from a female donor in good health and CMV-seronegative.

CDR3 loop: CASRFNREGYTF. The CDR3 DNA is TGTGCCAGCAGGTTCAACAGGGAGGGCTACACCTTC. This sequence joins TRBV5-5 and TRBJ1-2; maybe TRBD1 (6 bases). Trimming cost V 5 bases and J 8 bases, with 13 bases left between them. The length of the CDR3 is 12 residues. The germline CDR1 and CDR2 sequences are SGHKS and YYEKEE (reference sequence).

This chain joins TRBV4-3 and TRBJ1-2; 12 nucleotides agree with TRBD1. The V gene's germline CDR1 is LGHNA and CDR2 YSLEER. The J segment lost 8 bases and the V segment lost 0 bases, leaving 4 bases of the junction unmatched. The CDR3 length is 15 residues. CDR3 in DNA: TGCGCCAGCAGCCAAGAAACCGGGACAGGGGGCGGCTACACCTTC. This translates into CASSQETGTGGGYTF.